This record covers a single T cell receptor beta chain. It has no known antigen specificity. No much larger clonotype is one base removed from it; base qualities were not supplied. The method behind the library was the immunoSEQ multiplex PCR assay. The authors' pipeline ran thus. A statistical classification framework was developed to diagnose cytomegalovirus status using the catalog of TCR beta chain sequences. The immuneACCESS repertoire file appears here via TCRdb, limited to in-frame rearrangements. These files lack a portion of the clones; in checked studies, under half of the deficit traces to unresolved V genes, and the cause of the others is not known. V and J calls and clone size are copied from that table; D and trimming were computed from the DNA. The table for this sample lists over 150,000 clones; 70% to 90% of them were counted only once. The top ten hold roughly 1.9% of the sample.

The donors belonged to the validation cohort of under 150 subjects, which was separate from the approximately 700-subject first cohort. Counted from cysteine to phenylalanine, this CDR3 has 16 amino acids. Only CDR3 DNA is held: 48 bases, read in frame from base 1. The germline V gene provides CDR1 SQVTM and CDR2 ANQGSEA. V is clipped by 0 bases and J by 2 bases, and the sequence between their germline boundaries is 16 bases long. This entry belongs to a study of cytomegalovirus exposure and HLA in healthy donors (dated by TCRdb to 2016 to 2017). Regarding the complete study: A later analysis indicated that the 100 to 150 validation repertoires were generated on the platform also employed for the approximately 700 repertoires of the first cohort. The study aimed to test whether signatures of past pathogen exposure could be identified by cataloging public T cell receptors. A separate validation cohort of roughly 120 different subjects was used in addition to the approximately 640-subject first cohort. The study combined high-throughput TCR immunosequencing, statistical association of individual TCRs with disease status, and machine learning to predict cytomegalovirus infection status. The paper's findings and limits, for the study overall: The validation cohort had no HLA typing available for a later analysis, so co-occurrence within that cohort was assessed over all 120 or so repertoires. In both the original and validation cohorts, the classifier was reported to diagnose cytomegalovirus status with high specificity and sensitivity. In the study, around 150 TCR beta chains were listed as associated with cytomegalovirus. Of the cluster scores, 90% to 95% were above 0 in a later analysis, which found that TCRs clustered in the first cohort also tended to co-occur in the 120 validation repertoires. Across donors, most TCR sequences were observed very rarely, whereas some public TCRs were present in many individuals. In vitro tests confirmed that a few of the cytomegalovirus-associated TCR beta chains recognize cytomegalovirus antigens. It was suggested by the authors that the approach could potentially be generalized to other disease states and immunological phenotypes.

This TCR derives from a human donor in good health. Sequenced material: PBMCs. This chain is built from TRBV29-1 and TRBJ1-1, with an unclear D gene assignment. The CDR3 protein sequence reads: CSVEEAVRQFNTEAFF. Here is the DNA: TGCAGCGTTGAAGAGGCAGTCAGACAATTTAACACTGAAGCTTTCTTT.